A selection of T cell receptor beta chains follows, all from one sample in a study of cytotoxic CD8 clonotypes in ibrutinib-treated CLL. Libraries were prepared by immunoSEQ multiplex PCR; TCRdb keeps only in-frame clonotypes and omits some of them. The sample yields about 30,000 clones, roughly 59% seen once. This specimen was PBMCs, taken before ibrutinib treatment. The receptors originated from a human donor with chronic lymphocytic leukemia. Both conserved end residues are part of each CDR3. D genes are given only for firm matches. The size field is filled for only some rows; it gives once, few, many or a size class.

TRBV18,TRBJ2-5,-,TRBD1,TGTGCCAGCTCCTCCTCCGGGACAGGGGAAGAGACCCAGTACTTC,CASSSSGTGEETQYF
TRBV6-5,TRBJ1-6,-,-,TGTGCCAGCAGTTACTCTTCAGGGAGTAATGGTTCACCCCTCCACTTT,CASSYSSGSNGSPLHF
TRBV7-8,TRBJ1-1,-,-,TGTGCCAGCAGCTTAGGGCGGGTTGAAGCTTTCTTT,CASSLGRVEAFF
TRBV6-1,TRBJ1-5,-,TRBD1,TGTGCCAGCAGTGAAGCAACACCGGGACAGGGAGTCGGATATAGCAATCAGCCCCAGCATTTT,CASSEATPGQGVGYSNQPQHF
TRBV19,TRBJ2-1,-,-,TGTGCCAGTAGTAAGGGGGGGTCCTACAATGAGCAGTTCTTC,CASSKGGSYNEQFF
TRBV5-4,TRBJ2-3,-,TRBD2,TGTGCCAGCAGCTTTGACGGGGGGGCCTTCCCAGATACGCAGTATTTT,CASSFDGGAFPDTQYF
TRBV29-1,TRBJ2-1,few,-,TGCAGCGTTGAAGATAGAGTCGGGCGGGGTCACAATGAGCAGTTCTTC,CSVEDRVGRGHNEQFF
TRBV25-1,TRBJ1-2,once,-,TGTGCCAGCAGTCCAACCCGGGCCCTCTCTGACTATGGCTACACCTTC,CASSPTRALSDYGYTF
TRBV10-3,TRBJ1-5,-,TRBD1,TGTGCCATCAGTGAGCCGGGACAGAGGCAACAGCCCCAGCATTTT,CAISEPGQRQQPQHF
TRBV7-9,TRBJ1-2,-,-,TGTGCCAGCCATGGGGGCAGGGGCTATGGCTACACCTTC,CASHGGRGYGYTF
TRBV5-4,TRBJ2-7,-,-,TGTGCCAGCAGCTTTCGCAGGGAAATGCACGAGCAGTACTTC,CASSFRREMHEQYF
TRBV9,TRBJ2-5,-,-,TGTGCCAGCAGCGTATCCGGAGAGACCCAGTACTTC,CASSVSGETQYF
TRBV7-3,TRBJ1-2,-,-,TGTGCCAGCAGCCAAACTGCTAACTATGGCTACACCTTC,CASSQTANYGYTF
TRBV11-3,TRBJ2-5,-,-,TGTGCCAGCAGCCTCGAGGAAGTGGTCGAGACCCAGTACTTC,CASSLEEVVETQYF
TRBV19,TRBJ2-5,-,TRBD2,TGTGCCAGTAGTATTGGTAGGCGGGTAGCGGGGGCTCAAGAGACCCAGTACTTC,CASSIGRRVAGAQETQYF
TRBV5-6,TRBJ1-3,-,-,TGTGCCAGCAGCTTGGACAACTACTCTGGAAACACCATATATTTT,CASSLDNYSGNTIYF
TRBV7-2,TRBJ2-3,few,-,TGTGCCAGCAGCTTAGCTCCTAGCTGGAAAGATACGCAGTATTTT,CASSLAPSWKDTQYF
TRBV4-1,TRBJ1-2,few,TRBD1,TGCGCCAGCAGCCAAATACAGGGGGAGGGCGGCTACACCTTC,CASSQIQGEGGYTF
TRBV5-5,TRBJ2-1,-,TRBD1,TGTGCCAGCAGCATCGGACAGGCTTGGGATGAGCAGTTCTTC,CASSIGQAWDEQFF
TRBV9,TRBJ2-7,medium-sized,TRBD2,TGTGCCAGCAGCCCCGGGGGGGTAGGCGCCTACGAGCAGTACTTC,CASSPGGVGAYEQYF
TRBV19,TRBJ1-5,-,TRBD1,TGTGCCAGTAGTATTATTTTAGGGACAGGGGGGTATAGCAATCAGCCCCAGCATTTT,CASSIILGTGGYSNQPQHF
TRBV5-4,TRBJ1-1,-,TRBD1,TGTGCCAGCAGCCGAGAAAACAGGGGAGAAGAAGCTTTCTTT,CASSRENRGEEAFF
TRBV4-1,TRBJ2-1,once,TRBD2,TGCGCCAGCAGCCTTCTACGGGGGGGCAATTACAATGAGCAGTTCTTC,CASSLLRGGNYNEQFF
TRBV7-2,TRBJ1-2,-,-,TGTGCCAGCAGCCCGCAGCCAGGGGTCCTCCGGGGCTACACCTTC,CASSPQPGVLRGYTF
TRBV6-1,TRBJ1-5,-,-,TGTGCCAGCAGCGAAAGAAATAGGACGCCCCAGCATTTT,CASSERNRTPQHF
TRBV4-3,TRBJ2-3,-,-,TGCGCCAGCAGCCCCGGGGCCACAGATACGCAGTATTTT,CASSPGATDTQYF
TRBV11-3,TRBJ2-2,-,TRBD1,TGTGCCAGCAGCCCCCGGTCAGGGGGCCTCAACACCGGGGAGCTGTTTTTT,CASSPRSGGLNTGELFF
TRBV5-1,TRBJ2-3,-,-,TGCGCCAGCAGGCCAGGGGATATCACAGATACGCAGTATTTT,CASRPGDITDTQYF
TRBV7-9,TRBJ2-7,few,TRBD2,TGTGCCAGCAGCCAACCAGCGGGAACCTACGAGCAGTACTTC,CASSQPAGTYEQYF
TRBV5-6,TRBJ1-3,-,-,TGTGCCAGCAGCTTGGCTGGAAACACCATATATTTT,CASSLAGNTIYF
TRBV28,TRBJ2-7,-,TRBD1,TGTGCCAGCAGTTTACCGACAGGGAATTCTTACGAGCAGTACTTC,CASSLPTGNSYEQYF
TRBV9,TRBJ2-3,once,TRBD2,TGTGCCAGCAGCGGTTCACTAGCGCCCGGGGGGACAGATACGCAGTATTTT,CASSGSLAPGGTDTQYF
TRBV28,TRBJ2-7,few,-,TGTGCCAGCAGTTTAGACGGGGTTAGCTCCTACGAGCAGTACTTC,CASSLDGVSSYEQYF
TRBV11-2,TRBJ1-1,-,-,TGTGCCAGCAGCTTACAGGGACCCATGAACACTGAAGCTTTCTTT,CASSLQGPMNTEAFF
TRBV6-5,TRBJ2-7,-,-,TGTGCCAGCAGTTACGACTTGGGACTTAGACCCCTCGAGCAGTACTTC,CASSYDLGLRPLEQYF
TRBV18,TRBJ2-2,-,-,TGTGCCAGCTCCATTAGAGCCAACTCCGGGGAGCTGTTTTTT,CASSIRANSGELFF
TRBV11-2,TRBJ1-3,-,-,TGTGCCAGCAGCTTACGTACAGGAAACACCATATATTTT,CASSLRTGNTIYF
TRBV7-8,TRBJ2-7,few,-,TGTGCCAGCAGCCCCTATAGCAGGGGCAACTACGAGCAGTACTTC,CASSPYSRGNYEQYF
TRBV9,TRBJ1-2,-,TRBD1,TGTGCCAGCAGCGGGGACAGGGATGGCTACACCTTC,CASSGDRDGYTF
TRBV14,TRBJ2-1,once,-,TGTGCCAGCAGCCCCGGAGCGGACTGGAGCTCCTACAATGAGCAGTTCTTC,CASSPGADWSSYNEQFF
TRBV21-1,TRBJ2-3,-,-,TGTGCCAGCAGCGCCCACAGGGGGCGATTTGACACAGATACGCAGTATTTT,CASSAHRGRFDTDTQYF
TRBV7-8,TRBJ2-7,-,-,TGTGCCAGCAGCCCTGGGGACTACGAGCAGTACTTC,CASSPGDYEQYF
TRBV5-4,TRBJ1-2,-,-,TGTGCCAGCAGCTTGGGGGGATACAGCAACCGCGTCTATGGCTACACCTTC,CASSLGGYSNRVYGYTF
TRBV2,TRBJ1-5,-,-,TGTGCCAGCACCCCGGGGGGCGGTCAGCCCCAGCATTTT,CASTPGGGQPQHF
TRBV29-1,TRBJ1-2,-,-,TGCAGCGTGCACAGGGAATATGGCTACACCTTC,CSVHREYGYTF
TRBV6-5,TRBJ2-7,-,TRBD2,TGTGCCAGCTGGGGGACTAGCGTCGGGTACGAGCAGTACTTC,CASWGTSVGYEQYF
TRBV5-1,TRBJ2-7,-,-,TGCGCCAGCAGCTTACAGGTTCGTTACGAGCAGTACTTC,CASSLQVRYEQYF
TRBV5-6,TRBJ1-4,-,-,TGTGCCAGCAGCCCCGGGACGGGGGGCTATGAAAAACTGTTTTTT,CASSPGTGGYEKLFF
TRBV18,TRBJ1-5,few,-,TGTGCCAGCTCACCAGACTTCAATCAGCCCCAGCATTTT,CASSPDFNQPQHF
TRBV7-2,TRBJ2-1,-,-,TGTGCCAGCAGGAGGGGGGGAGAGTTGTACAATGAGCAGTTCTTC,CASRRGGELYNEQFF
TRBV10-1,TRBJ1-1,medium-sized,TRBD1,TGCGCCAACCTTCCGACAGGGCTGAACACTGAAGCTTTCTTT,CANLPTGLNTEAFF
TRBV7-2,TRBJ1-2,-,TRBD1,TGTGCCAGCAGCTTAGCGCCTCAGGGGGCCCGCGGCTATGGCTACACCTTC,CASSLAPQGARGYGYTF
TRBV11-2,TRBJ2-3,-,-,TGTGCCAGCAGCCCCACCTACACGGTTGCGGGGTCCACAGATACGCAGTATTTT,CASSPTYTVAGSTDTQYF